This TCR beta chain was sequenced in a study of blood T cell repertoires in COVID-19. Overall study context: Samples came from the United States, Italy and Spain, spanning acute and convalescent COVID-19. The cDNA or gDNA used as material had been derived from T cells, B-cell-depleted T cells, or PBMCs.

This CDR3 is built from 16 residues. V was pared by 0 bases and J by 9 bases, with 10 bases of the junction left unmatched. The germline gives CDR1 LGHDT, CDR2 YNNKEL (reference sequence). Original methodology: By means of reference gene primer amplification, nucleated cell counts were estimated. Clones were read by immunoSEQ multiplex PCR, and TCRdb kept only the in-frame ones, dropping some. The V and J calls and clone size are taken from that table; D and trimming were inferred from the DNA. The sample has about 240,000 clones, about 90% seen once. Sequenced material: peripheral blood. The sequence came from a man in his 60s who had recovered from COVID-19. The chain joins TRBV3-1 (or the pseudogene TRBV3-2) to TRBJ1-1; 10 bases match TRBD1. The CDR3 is CASSQDLGQGGGKAFF. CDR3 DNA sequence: TGTGCCAGCAGCCAAGACCTCGGACAGGGGGGAGGTAAAGCTTTCTTT.